These 4 T cell receptor beta chains were sequenced from one sample in a study of post-analysis software for immune sequencing data (dated by TCRdb to between 2014 and 2016). What these receptors recognize is not known. Overall study results and their limits: Significantly higher frequencies in patients than in controls were found for a few TRBV segments, including TRBV5-6, TRBV5-1 and TRBV20-1.

The library was obtained by PCR. Sequencing used an Illumina HiSeq 2500. To reduce PCR and sequencing biases, unique molecular identifiers were built into the TCR beta cDNA libraries. In TCRdb, the public reads were trimmed at Q25 with fastp and aligned with MiXCR, with productive beta chains retained. Each entry is one CDR3 protein sequence, shown with its most common DNA and genes. Counted in this sample were hundreds of thousands of distinct CDR3 sequences; roughly 45% of them appeared once. Jointly, the top ten make up 9% to 13% of the sample. Sequencing was carried out using blood. The receptors shown here come from a girl between 10 and 17 years old with multiple sclerosis.

The DNA of the CDR3 is TGCAGTCCCGAAGCGAGAACTTCGGATACGCAGTATTTT. Translated, it gives CSPEARTSDTQYF. The rearrangement joins TRBV20-1 to TRBJ2-3; D gene uncertain. This CDR3 has 13 residues. Germline values: CDR1 DFQATT, CDR2 SNEGSKA (reference sequence). Trimming took 8 bases from V and 6 from J, leaving 18 bases between them.

Regarding this clonotype: The junction does not match germline at one end; this may be a read error. The chain combines TRBV4-2 with TRBJ2-7; D is uncertain. Germline lookup yields CDR1 LGHNA and CDR2 YNFKEQ. The CDR3 loop spans 13 amino acids. The CDR3 nucleotides read TGTGCCAGCAGCCAAGATCCTAGGTACGGGCAGTACTTC. This sequence encodes CASSQDPRYGQYF.

This clonotype was counted only a few times. The CDR3 region is CASSFGDHEQYF. In nucleotides, the CDR3 is TGTGCCAGCAGTTTCGGGGACCACGAGCAGTACTTC. The rearrangement links TRBV12-3 or TRBV12-4 to TRBJ2-4; D is tentatively TRBD1 or TRBD2 (5 bases each). The end of the DNA fits TRBJ2-7 better, so the J call may be wrong. This CDR3 is 12 amino acids long.

V usage is TRBV7-9 and J usage is TRBJ2-7, with 8 bases matching TRBD1. CDR1 SEHNR and CDR2 FQNEAQ come from the germline V gene (reference sequence). After removal of 5 bases from V and 1 base from J, the junction contained 1 base not matched to a gene. The CDR3 has 13 residues. CDR3 residues: CASSGDRSYEQYF. The CDR3 DNA follows: TGTGCCAGCAGCGGGGACAGGTCCTACGAGCAGTACTTC.